This T cell receptor beta chain stems from a study of CD8 T cells in ankylosing spondylitis. Study-level results: As reported, disease-linked clones showed significant enrichment in matched ankylosing spondylitis synovial fluid. Past studies reported some motif variants in reactive arthritis synovial fluid and blood. Characteristic of ankylosing spondylitis blood, it appeared, was a TCR beta motif comprising fewer than 10 highly homologous variants.

This clonotype occurred a few times. Its cognate antigen is unknown. J lost 6 bases, V lost 5 bases, and 13 bases had no gene match. The CDR3 sequence is 15 residues long. Germline CDR1 is DFQATT and CDR2 is SNEGSKA (reference sequence). TCRdb re-called the 5' RACE reads with MiXCR, one entry per CDR3 protein. The sample includes around 440,000 distinct CDR3 sequences, approximately 17% of them seen just once. The sequenced sample consisted of blood, either unsorted or a sorted T cell fraction (not recorded which). V usage is TRBV20-1 and J usage is TRBJ2-1; 7 bases are shared with TRBD2. The clonotype was recovered from a male donor with ankylosing spondylitis. The CDR3: CSAPLTSRKGNEQFF. The CDR3 bases are TGCAGTGCTCCCCTGACTAGCCGTAAGGGCAATGAGCAGTTCTTC.